This entry is about one T cell receptor beta chain. Which antigen it targets is not known. No quality values exist for individual bases; no much larger clone is one base distant. Patients with hyperthyroidism were aged 18 to 65 years, had been newly diagnosed, and had a disease duration of less than 2 months. Anyone with other autoimmune diseases, uncontrolled infections, pregnancy or lactation was excluded from the study. Clinical symptoms, serum thyroxine, TRAb, thyroid ultrasound and orbital computed tomography formed the basis of the diagnosis. Total RNA was extracted with Trizol reagent and quality-checked on an Agilent 2100 Bioanalyzer. TCR beta CDR3 regions were amplified from RNA transcripts for repertoire sequencing. The first round of RT-PCR was done with HTBI primers and the Qiagen OneStep RT-PCR kit, and was followed by a second round of multiplex PCR, then size selection and purification. The libraries underwent paired-end sequencing with 100 bp reads on an Illumina HiSeq2000. Per the source publication's procedure: SOAPnuke was used to process the reads, removing any read that contained adapters or uncalled bases, had a mean Phred below 15, or lacked an exact match to the constant primer or identifier. COPE v1.2.5 was used to merge high-quality paired reads. Each unique nucleotide sequence was treated as a clonotype, and MiTCR v1.1 was used to align the clonotypes to the IMGT TRB V, D and J references. Analysis was restricted to V-J combinations with a frequency above 0.0001, which covered about 99% of repertoires. For each V-J combination, a TCR clonal expansion and chaos score was defined as F50 clonal expansion divided by the chaos observed in the TCRdist matrix. Welch's t-statistics and random forest were used to narrow the features down to over ten V-J combinations, which were then fed into a naive Bayes classifier. The similarity between thyroid and blood repertoires was quantified using the Morisita-Horn index. TCRdb redid the processing of the public reads, applying fastp at Q25 and MiXCR, and retained in-frame beta chains. Each CDR3 protein appears once, grouped with its most common genes and DNA. The V and J calls shown here were made by TCRdb, not taken from the authors' results. This sample gives 560,000 or so distinct CDR3 sequences in total; 35% to 40% of them show up just once. The top ten hold about 4.6% of the sample.

The sample belongs to a study of Graves' ophthalmopathy and Graves' hyperthyroidism (dated by TCRdb to the late 2010s). Context from the whole study: A patient counted as having stable hyperthyroidism if there was no progression to ophthalmopathy within 18 months of follow-up. To tell Graves' ophthalmopathy apart from Graves' hyperthyroidism, and to predict which patients would progress to ophthalmopathy, the study relied on TCR beta repertoire signatures. In total, 135 blood samples were TCR-sequenced: approximately 42 ophthalmopathy, roughly 77 hyperthyroidism and around 17 hyperthyroidism-to-ophthalmopathy patients. To explore V-J signatures that distinguish ophthalmopathy from hyperthyroidism, a discovery set of 95 to 100 patients was enrolled, made up of 40 to 45 with ophthalmopathy and some 56 with stable hyperthyroidism. An independent validation cohort comprised 18 hyperthyroidism patients and 15 to 17 patients who later progressed from hyperthyroidism to ophthalmopathy. In roughly 6 hyperthyroidism patients, T-cell repertoires of thyroid tissue and blood were compared. Following sampling, methimazole starting at 30 mg daily was administered to hyperthyroidism patients, and high-dose intravenous methylprednisolone was administered to ophthalmopathy patients.

Findings and caveats that apply to the study as a whole: In validation, the model predicted ophthalmopathy progression with 70.59% sensitivity and roughly 72% specificity; some twelve predicted patients were CT-confirmed with GO in a median of around 6 months. No statistical method was used to predetermine the sample size, and group allocation was not hidden from the investigators. Ophthalmopathy was separated from stable hyperthyroidism by the 13-signature model with roughly 87% sensitivity and around 81% specificity in cross-validation and with 80%/75% in the test set. Most of the expanded thyroid clonotypes with a frequency above 0.001 were also detected in blood, and it was suggested that the thyroid immune response may be reflected by blood repertoires.

CDR1 is given as SQVTM and CDR2 as ANQGSEA, both from the germline V gene. The junction carries 16 bases between V and J, which are trimmed by 8 bases and 5 bases respectively. From cysteine to phenylalanine, the CDR3 is 12 amino acids long. Just CDR3 DNA is preserved here, 36 bases in frame from base 1. Material: peripheral blood or thyroid tissue (not recorded which). In this chain, TRBV29-1 is recombined with TRBJ2-7, with the D gene not confidently named. The receptor's source is an adult man with Graves' hyperthyroidism. The sequence in DNA is TGCAGCTTGGTCGGCGGACCTGACGAGCAGTACTTC. Its protein product is CSLVGGPDEQYF.